What follows are 27 T cell receptor beta chains derived from one specimen sequenced in a study of T cell responses to AZD1222 COVID-19 vaccine. TCRdb keeps only in-frame clones here, not all; method: immunoSEQ multiplex PCR. Of about 110,000 clones in the sample, 94% were seen once. The specimen was peripheral blood, collected 28 days after the second AZD1222 dose. These receptors were taken from an adult who received the AZD1222 COVID-19 vaccine.

This clone was observed once. V and J are TRBV11-2 and TRBJ1-5; no clear D. Germline V gene sequence: CDR1 SGHAT, CDR2 FQNNGV. The CDR3 is 15 residues long. The germline V and J ends were trimmed by 5 bases and 2 bases, with 13 bases remaining between them. CDR3 DNA sequence: TGTGCCAGCAGCCCGACAAACCTCGGCAATCAGCCCCAGCATTTT. Translating it yields CASSPTNLGNQPQHF.

CDR3 sequence: CATSDSKGQGDQPQHF. The DNA of the CDR3 is TGTGCCACCAGTGATAGTAAGGGGCAGGGAGATCAGCCCCAGCATTTT. This chain links TRBV24-1 with TRBJ1-5; possible D gene TRBD1, 5 bases. From germline, CDR1 is KGHDR and CDR2 SFDVKD. This CDR3 has 16 residues. Trimming removed 3 bases at V and 5 bases at J, with 16 bases between.

V usage is TRBV12-3 or TRBV12-4 and J usage is TRBJ2-3, with D hard to call. This CDR3 region has 12 residues. Trimming took 8 bases from V and 6 from J, leaving 12 bases between them. This CDR3 is CASGKSHDTQYF. CDR3 coding DNA: TGTGCCAGCGGGAAATCACACGATACGCAGTATTTT.

J is TRBJ2-1 and V is TRBV7-8, with 8 bases aligning to TRBD2. The CDR3 contains 18 residues. In germline, CDR1 is SGHVS, CDR2 FQNEAQ. V lost 1 base to trimming and J lost 10 bases; unmatched junction nucleotides: 18. In nucleotides, the CDR3 is TGTGCCAGCAGCTTAGGCCCCTCCTATATCGGGAGGGAAGGAGAGCAGTTCTTC. Protein sequence: CASSLGPSYIGREGEQFF.

The gene calls are TRBV5-8 and TRBJ1-6; 10 bases agree with TRBD1. Germline assignment: CDR1 SGHTS and CDR2 YDEGEE. Trimming cost V 3 bases and J 7 bases; bases outside gene matches: 19. The CDR3 covers 20 residues. The CDR3 nucleotides read TGTGCCAGCAGCTCACGAGACCGGGACAGGGGCCTCGGACTCAATTCACCCCTCCACTTT. Its translation is CASSSRDRDRGLGLNSPLHF.

V and J are TRBV27 and TRBJ1-1, with D possibly matching TRBD1 (6 bases). The CDR3 sequence is 13 residues long. Trimming removed 0 bases at V and 10 bases at J, with 12 bases between. Germline CDR1 and CDR2: MNHEY and SMNVEV (reference sequence). CDR3 residues: CASSLSNRVAAFF. The CDR3 nucleotides read TGTGCCAGCAGTTTATCGAACAGGGTGGCAGCTTTCTTT.

The chain combines TRBV4-1 with TRBJ2-3; tentatively, D is TRBD1 or TRBD2 (5 bases each). Per germline, CDR1 MGHRA and CDR2 YSYEKL. The CDR3 sequence is 13 residues long. Trimming stripped 1 base from V and 5 bases from J, with 7 bases between. CDR3: CASSQGGRDTQYF. The CDR3, as DNA: TGCGCCAGCAGCCAAGGGGGGAGAGATACGCAGTATTTT.

The chain combines TRBV6-1 with TRBJ1-5, with no clear D. Germline V gene data show CDR1 as MNHNS and CDR2 as SASEGT. This CDR3 has 14 residues. Trimming pared 1 base from V and 3 bases from J, leaving 7 bases between. The CDR3 sequence: CASSEVGYNQPQHF. The CDR3 DNA is TGTGCCAGCAGTGAAGTCGGCTACAATCAGCCCCAGCATTTT.

This chain joins TRBV27 and TRBJ1-1, with D uncertain. Germline values: CDR1 MNHEY, CDR2 SMNVEV (reference sequence). V was cut by 6 bases and J by 2 bases, with 19 bases left in between. This CDR3 contains 16 residues. DNA for the CDR3: TGTGCCAGCAGGACCTGGTTAAGGGCAAAAAACACTGAAGCTTTCTTT. Amino acids: CASRTWLRAKNTEAFF.

This clone was detected only once. V is TRBV5-1 and J is TRBJ2-5, with D possibly being TRBD1 (6 bases). Between the trimmed V and J ends, which lost 4 bases and 3 bases, there was a span of 13 bases. This CDR3 contains 14 residues. Germline lookup yields CDR1 SGHRS and CDR2 YFSETQ. CDR3 in amino acids: CASSALQGEETQYF. The CDR3 DNA reads as TGCGCCAGCAGCGCGTTACAGGGAGAAGAGACCCAGTACTTC. Drawing the rest from reference TRBV5-1 and TRBJ2-5, the complete variable domain is KAGVTQTPRYLIKTRGQQVTLSCSPISGHRSVSWYQQTPGQGLQFLFEYFSETQRNKGNFPGRFSGRQFSNSRSEMNVSTLELGDSALYLCASSALQGEETQYFGPGTRLLVL.

The chain carries TRBV6-5 and TRBJ2-1, with 8 bases matching TRBD2. Germline-derived CDR1 and CDR2 are MNHEY and SVGAGI. V lost 4 bases, J lost 4 bases, and 3 bases stayed unmatched. This CDR3 is 14 amino acids long. The CDR3: CASSSGLGYNEQFF. CDR3 nucleotide sequence: TGTGCCAGCAGTTCGGGACTAGGTTACAATGAGCAGTTCTTC.

The rearrangement joins TRBV6-1 to TRBJ2-6; perhaps TRBD2 as D (5 bases). V lost 2 bases to trimming and J lost 8 bases, with 25 bases between them. There are 19 residues in the CDR3. Germline lookup yields CDR1 MNHNS and CDR2 SASEGT. This CDR3 reads CASSETSLGSGVFSNVLTF. CDR3 nucleotides: TGTGCCAGCAGTGAAACGAGCTTAGGGAGTGGCGTTTTTTCCAACGTCCTGACTTTC.

The genes are TRBV5-1 and TRBJ1-2, with D unclear. This CDR3 contains 13 residues. The germline CDR1 and CDR2 sequences are SGHRS and YFSETQ. Deletions cut 7 bases from V and 6 bases from J, with 16 bases between. The CDR3, as DNA: TGCGCCAGCTCAAGCTCTAGTATCGATGGCTACACCTTC. Its translation: CASSSSSIDGYTF.

The gene calls are TRBV2 and TRBJ1-5; D might be TRBD1 (6 bases). This CDR3 region has 15 residues. Germline assignment: CDR1 SNHLY and CDR2 FYNNEI. V lost 6 bases and J lost 2, with 14 bases in between. The CDR3 DNA reads TGTGCCAGCAGGCTAGGGGGGGTAGGCAATCAGCCCCAGCATTTT. Residues: CASRLGGVGNQPQHF. The variable domain in full, completed from reference TRBV2 and TRBJ1-5, reads EPEVTQTPSHQVTQMGQEVILRCVPISNHLYFYWYRQILGQKVEFLVSFYNNEISEKSEIFDDQFSVERPDGSNFTLKIRSTKLEDSAMYFCASRLGGVGNQPQHFGDGTRLSIL.

The CDR3 nucleotides read TGTGCCAGCAGCGACAGGGTTAATGAAAAACTGTTTTTT. Residues: CASSDRVNEKLFF. The chain carries TRBV11-2 and TRBJ1-4, with 7 bases aligning to TRBD1. The CDR3 totals 13 residues. The ends lost 5 bases at V and 4 bases at J; junction bases unmatched: 1. Per germline, CDR1 SGHAT and CDR2 FQNNGV.

This rearrangement joins TRBV7-2 to TRBJ2-7; 7 bases agree with TRBD2. J gave up 4 bases and V 4 bases, and 4 bases lay outside the gene matches. The CDR3 has 13 residues. Germline V gene lookup returns CDR1 SGHTA and CDR2 FQGNSA. In DNA, the CDR3 is TGTGCCAGCAGCTCCGAGCGGGGTTACGAGCAGTACTTC. As protein: CASSSERGYEQYF.

This rearrangement joins TRBV5-1 to TRBJ2-1, with 12 nucleotides matching TRBD2. The CDR3 runs to 17 residues. V shed 1 base and J 12 bases; nucleotides not matched to a gene: 14. Germline V gene sequence: CDR1 SGHRS, CDR2 YFSETQ. The DNA for the CDR3 is TGCGCCAGCAGCTTGATAGTTGCTAGCGGGAGGGAAACCGGGCAGTTCTTC. It translates to CASSLIVASGRETGQFF. Filled out from reference TRBV5-1 and TRBJ2-1, the complete variable domain reads KAGVTQTPRYLIKTRGQQVTLSCSPISGHRSVSWYQQTPGQGLQFLFEYFSETQRNKGNFPGRFSGRQFSNSRSEMNVSTLELGDSALYLCASSLIVASGRETGQFFGPGTRLTVL.

The rearrangement links TRBV28 to TRBJ1-3; TRBD1 aligns across 10 bases. The ends lost 3 bases at V and 2 bases at J; junction bases unmatched: 7. Germline values: CDR1 MDHEN, CDR2 SYDVKM. The CDR3 is 17 residues long. Written as DNA, the CDR3 is TGTGCCAGCAGTTTTAGCCCGGGACAGGGGACTGGAAACACCATATATTTT. Its protein product is CASSFSPGQGTGNTIYF. Filled out from reference TRBV28 and TRBJ1-3, the complete variable domain reads DVKVTQSSRYLVKRTGEKVFLECVQDMDHENMFWYRQDPGLGLRLIYFSYDVKMKEKGDIPEGYSVSREKKERFSLILESASTNQTSMYLCASSFSPGQGTGNTIYFGEGSWLTVV.

The CDR3 DNA reads as TGTGCCAGCAGTCGACAGGCGCCGTTCTACACCTTC. This translates into CASSRQAPFYTF. The gene calls are TRBV12-3 or TRBV12-4 and TRBJ1-2, with TRBD1 as a possible D gene (6 bases). The ends were cut back, 5 bases at V and 10 bases at J, with 14 bases in the middle. This CDR3 region has 12 residues.

The rearrangement joins TRBV7-2 to TRBJ2-7, with a possible D match to TRBD2 (5 bases). The CDR3 consists of 16 residues. Between the trimmed V and J ends, which lost 3 bases and 3 bases, there was a span of 18 bases. Germline CDR1 SGHTA, CDR2 FQGNSA. The CDR3 region has the DNA TGTGCCAGCAGCTTCCCTACGGGAAATCCTGGCTACGAGCAGTACTTC. Protein product: CASSFPTGNPGYEQYF.

As DNA, the CDR3 is TGTGCCAGCAGCCCAGGGGACGGCGAAAAACTGTTTTTT. This gives the protein CASSPGDGEKLFF. The chain is built from TRBV3-1 (or the pseudogene TRBV3-2) and TRBJ1-4; possible D gene TRBD1, 6 bases. The V end was cut by 4 bases, the J end by 8 bases, with 11 bases between. CDR1 and CDR2 (germline): LGHDT, YNNKEL (reference sequence). This CDR3 spans 13 amino acids.

The chain is built from TRBV27 and TRBJ2-5, with 16 bases aligning to TRBD2. The CDR3 spans 17 residues. J lost 2 bases, V lost 3 bases, and 3 bases had no gene match. Germline V gene sequence: CDR1 MNHEY, CDR2 SMNVEV (reference sequence). This CDR3 is CASSLGLAGGGQETQYF. The CDR3 bases are TGTGCCAGCAGTTTGGGACTAGCGGGAGGGGGACAAGAGACCCAGTACTTC.

This chain uses TRBV12-3 or TRBV12-4 with TRBJ1-1; TRBD1 is a possible D gene (5 bases). The CDR3 has 11 amino acids. V lost 6 bases and J 7 bases, leaving 9 bases between the germline ends. The CDR3, as DNA: TGTGCCAGCAGGCAGGGTGTTGAAGCTTTCTTT. It specifies CASRQGVEAFF.

V usage is TRBV6-5 and J usage is TRBJ2-7, with 8 bases matching TRBD1. Germline lookup yields CDR1 MNHEY and CDR2 SVGAGI. This CDR3 comprises 15 residues. Trimming at V came to 4 bases and at J to 3 bases, leaving 8 bases not matched to a gene. CDR3 sequence: CASSSMGQEGYEQYF. The CDR3 DNA reads as TGTGCCAGCAGTTCCATGGGACAGGAGGGCTACGAGCAGTACTTC.

The CDR3 loop is CASRNMEKTGELFF. The CDR3 bases are TGTGCCAGCCGTAACATGGAAAAAACCGGGGAGCTGTTTTTT. The gene calls are TRBV2 and TRBJ2-2; the D is unclear. The CDR3 spans 14 residues. Trimming left V 8 bases short and J 5 bases short, with 15 bases between. Per germline, CDR1 SNHLY and CDR2 FYNNEI.

V and J are TRBV29-1 and TRBJ1-2; TRBD1 agrees at 7 bases. There are 11 residues in the CDR3. Germline-derived CDR1 and CDR2 are SQVTM and ANQGSEA. For the CDR3, the DNA is TGCAGTGGGGACAGTAGCTATGGCTACACCTTC. Protein product: CSGDSSYGYTF. Drawing the rest from reference TRBV29-1 and TRBJ1-2, the complete variable domain is SAVISQKPSRDICQRGTSLTIQCQVDSQVTMMFWYRQQPGQSLTLIATANQGSEATYESGFVIDKFPISRPNLTFSTLTVSNMSPEDSSIYLCSGDSSYGYTFGSGTRLTVV.

The V and J genes are TRBV5-8 and TRBJ1-1, with 7 nucleotides matching TRBD1. The germline CDR1 and CDR2 sequences are SGHTS and YDEGEE. V was clipped by 4 bases and J by 5 bases; unmatched bases: 11. The CDR3 is 15 residues long. CDR3 DNA sequence: TGTGCCAGCAGCCCGTGGGCAGGGGGTGGTACTGAAGCTTTCTTT. This gives the protein CASSPWAGGGTEAFF.